Below are 15 T cell receptor beta chains sequenced from a single sample in a study of blood T cell repertoires in COVID-19. Profiled with immunoSEQ multiplex PCR; TCRdb holds only in-frame clones, not every one. The table lists 100,000 to 150,000 clones, roughly 80% of them singletons. The source material was PBMCs or T cells enriched from blood (not recorded which). These receptors all stem from a man aged 40-49 years with acute COVID-19.

V is TRBV10-3 and J is TRBJ1-2; tentatively, D is TRBD1 (5 bases). Trimming cost V 11 bases and J 4 bases, with 14 bases left between them. Germline values: CDR1 ENHRY, CDR2 SYGVKD. The CDR3 is made up of 12 amino acids. CDR3: CALSTEFYGYTF. The DNA for the CDR3 is TGTGCCTTATCGACAGAGTTCTATGGCTACACCTTC.

The chain uses TRBV24-1 and TRBJ2-5; the D is unclear. Germline values: CDR1 KGHDR, CDR2 SFDVKD. The CDR3 is made up of 17 amino acids. V lost 2 bases, J lost 4 bases, and 19 bases lay in between. The CDR3 DNA is TGTGCCACCAGTGATTCTTTTGCCCCGGCAGGCCCAGAGACCCAGTACTTC. This translates into CATSDSFAPAGPETQYF.

This clone was counted once. This sequence joins TRBV7-3 and TRBJ2-2, with TRBD1 matching 9 bases. Trimming at V came to 5 bases and at J to 6 bases, leaving 4 bases not matched to a gene. There are 14 residues in the CDR3. Germline values: CDR1 SGHTA, CDR2 FQGTGA. CDR3 sequence: CASSPRTGAGELFF. The CDR3 DNA is TGTGCCAGCAGCCCTCGGACAGGGGCCGGGGAGCTGTTTTTT.

J is TRBJ1-1 and V is TRBV6-5, with D unresolved. Trimming cost V 0 bases and J 1 base, with 9 bases left between them. The CDR3 sequence is 15 residues long. Germline CDR1 MNHEY, CDR2 SVGAGI. The CDR3 sequence is CASSYSSLGNTEAFF. In nucleotides, the CDR3 is TGTGCCAGCAGTTACTCGAGTCTAGGGAACACTGAAGCTTTCTTT.

The V and J genes are TRBV6-5 and TRBJ1-3; 7 positions agree with TRBD1. After removal of 5 bases from V and 4 bases from J, the junction contained 8 bases not matched to a gene. This CDR3 comprises 15 residues. CDR1 and CDR2 from the germline V gene are MNHEY and SVGAGI. CDR3 DNA: TGTGCCAGCAGTATACAGGGGAACGGAGGAAACACCATATATTTT. It is translated as CASSIQGNGGNTIYF.

The chain links TRBV6-5 to TRBJ1-6; D is possibly TRBD1 (6 bases). The CDR3 spans 16 residues. Germline-derived CDR1 and CDR2 are MNHEY and SVGAGI. The ends were cut back, 2 bases at V and 6 bases at J, with 14 bases in the middle. The CDR3 DNA follows: TGTGCCAGCAGTTACCTCGAGGGGGTCGGTAATTCACCCCTCCACTTT. Its translation: CASSYLEGVGNSPLHF.

The chain joins TRBV7-3 to TRBJ2-2; 10 positions match TRBD2. After removal of 8 bases from V and 6 bases from J, the junction contained 9 bases not matched to a gene. The CDR3 extends over 15 amino acids. The germline V gene encodes CDR1 SGHTA and CDR2 FQGTGA. CDR3 nucleotide sequence: TGTGCCAGCGGGGGGCTAGCGGGAGAGGCCGGGGAGCTGTTTTTT. It translates to CASGGLAGEAGELFF. Together with reference TRBV7-3 and TRBJ2-2, the CDR3 gives the full variable domain: GAGVSQTPSNKVTEKGKYVELRCDPISGHTALYWYRQSLGQGPEFLIYFQGTGAADDSGLPNDRFFAVRPEGSVSTLKIQRTERGDSAVYLCASGGLAGEAGELFFGEGSRLTVL.

The chain couples TRBV7-3 to TRBJ1-1, with D perhaps matching TRBD1 (5 bases). CDR1 SGHTA and CDR2 FQGTGA come from the germline V gene. This CDR3 region has 13 residues. Trimming cost V 0 bases and J 7 bases, with 9 bases left between them. CDR3 in amino acids: CASSLTGGNEAFF. CDR3 DNA sequence: TGTGCCAGCAGCTTAACGGGGGGGAATGAAGCTTTCTTT.

The rearrangement links TRBV29-1 to TRBJ2-7; 8 nucleotides agree with TRBD1. Looked up from germline, CDR1 is SQVTM and CDR2 is ANQGSEA. The ends lost 7 bases at V and 0 bases at J; junction bases unmatched: 5. This CDR3 region has 13 residues. CDR3 coding DNA: TGCAGCGGGCGTGGACAGGGCTCCTACGAGCAGTACTTC. This sequence encodes CSGRGQGSYEQYF.

The chain employs TRBV15 and TRBJ1-2; D perhaps matches TRBD1 (5 bases). This CDR3 is 15 amino acids long. Germline V gene sequence: CDR1 LNHNV, CDR2 YYDKDF (reference sequence). V dropped 0 bases and J dropped 7 bases, with 15 bases sitting between them. As DNA, the CDR3 is TGTGCCACCAGCAGAGATGGGGCAGGGTCGGGTGGCTACACCTTC. Protein: CATSRDGAGSGGYTF.

The chain combines TRBV19 with TRBJ2-6; 8 nucleotides line up with TRBD1. The CDR3 loop spans 17 amino acids. Germline V gene lookup returns CDR1 LNHDA and CDR2 SQIVND (reference sequence). J lost 3 bases, V lost 4 bases, and 8 bases had no gene match. The DNA for the CDR3 is TGTGCCAGTAGTAAGGGACAGGTGAGGATTGGGGCCAACGTCCTGACTTTC. Amino acid sequence: CASSKGQVRIGANVLTF.

The sample holds one count of this clone. The V and J genes are TRBV28 and TRBJ2-7; no reliable D call. The CDR3 is made up of 12 amino acids. The V end was cut by 2 bases, the J end by 3 bases, with 5 bases between. Germline values: CDR1 MDHEN, CDR2 SYDVKM. DNA of the CDR3: TGTGCCAGCAGTTTAGATAGCTACGAGCAGTACTTC. It codes for CASSLDSYEQYF. The entire variable domain, with the rest obtained from reference TRBV28 and TRBJ2-7, is as follows: DVKVTQSSRYLVKRTGEKVFLECVQDMDHENMFWYRQDPGLGLRLIYFSYDVKMKEKGDIPEGYSVSREKKERFSLILESASTNQTSMYLCASSLDSYEQYFGPGTRLTVT.

This clone was picked up a small number of times. The genes are TRBV4-2 and TRBJ1-1; D is uncertain. Trimming took 0 bases from V and 1 from J, leaving 12 bases between them. The V gene's germline CDR1 is LGHNA and CDR2 YNFKEQ. The CDR3 is 16 amino acids. The DNA for the CDR3 is TGTGCCAGCAGCCAAGATGGAGGGCGGAAGAACACTGAAGCTTTCTTT. This codes for CASSQDGGRKNTEAFF.

The genes are TRBV7-3 and TRBJ1-1; 12 bases line up with TRBD1. Losses at the gene ends were 5 bases for V and 10 bases for J; bases not matched to a gene: 5. CDR3 length: 13 residues. Germline V lookup: CDR1 SGHTA, CDR2 FQGTGA. DNA of the CDR3: TGTGCCAGCAGCCCCGGGACAGGGGGCCGAGCTTTCTTT. Its protein is CASSPGTGGRAFF.

The rearrangement uses TRBV5-1 and TRBJ2-4; 7 bases are shared with TRBD1. Germline V CDR1 and CDR2: SGHRS, YFSETQ. CDR3 length: 14 amino acids. The V segment lost 2 bases and the J segment 4 bases; nucleotides outside the gene matches: 3. CDR3 in DNA: TGCGCCAGCAGCTTCGGGACAGAAAAAAACATTCAGTACTTC. This gives the protein CASSFGTEKNIQYF.